This T cell receptor (beta chain) was identified in a study of shared clonotypes between healthy human individuals. Study summary: Three CD4 naive, three CD4 memory, two CD8 naive and one CD8 memory plate were used per donor. General study findings and limits: Rarefaction showed sorted-subset sequencing was incomplete despite large depth.

Donors, healthy HIV-negative adults, lacked recent acute infections or vaccinations. Details on this clone: Its antigen is unidentified.

At a deep level, the assay was run. Profiled with immunoSEQ multiplex PCR; TCRdb holds only in-frame clones, not every one. The table shows approximately 2,000,000 clones, with approximately 90% occurring only once. V gave up 6 bases and J gave up 8 bases, with 11 bases separating them. The CDR3 totals 12 residues. CDR1 and CDR2 (germline): SNHLY, FYNNEI. This TCR was sampled from a man aged 18 to 29 in good health. Some clones in this sample may be carry-over from other donors' samples. The sequenced sample was naive CD4+ T cells from PBMCs. The subset was: CD45RA+ positively selected. The chain couples TRBV2 to TRBJ1-3; unclear D gene. CDR3 region: CASSLTRDTIYF. The CDR3 DNA is TGTGCCAGCAGCCTCACAAGGGACACCATATATTTT.